These 12 T cell receptor beta chains originate from one sample sequenced in a study of blood T cell repertoires in COVID-19. Clones were sequenced by immunoSEQ multiplex PCR, and TCRdb holds only the in-frame ones, with some missing. Of more than 60,000 clones listed, about four fifths are singletons. What was sequenced was peripheral blood. The source of these receptors is a man between 60 and 70 years old with acute or convalescent COVID-19.

The V call is TRBV7-3, the J call TRBJ2-3; 7 positions match TRBD2. CDR1 and CDR2 from the germline V gene are SGHTA and FQGTGA. The CDR3 is 13 residues long. The V gene end was trimmed by 8 bases and the J gene end by 5 bases; junction bases not matched to a gene: 7. CDR3 nucleotide sequence: TGTGCCAGCGCCCTAAGGGAGGGAGATACGCAGTATTTT. As protein: CASALREGDTQYF.

This chain joins TRBV7-2 and TRBJ1-2; 9 nucleotides match TRBD1. This CDR3 has 14 amino acids. Germline CDR1 and CDR2: SGHTA and FQGNSA. The V gene end was trimmed by 5 bases and the J gene end by 6 bases; junction bases not matched to a gene: 7. The CDR3 spells CASSTRQGVNGYTF. The CDR3 DNA reads as TGTGCCAGCAGCACCCGACAGGGGGTCAATGGCTACACCTTC.

The chain uses TRBV28 and TRBJ2-6, with D perhaps matching TRBD2 (5 bases). Trimming stripped 8 bases from V and 2 bases from J, with 10 bases between. Looked up from germline, CDR1 is MDHEN and CDR2 is SYDVKM. The CDR3 covers 14 residues. As DNA, the CDR3 is TGTGCCAGCCGCGGGCGTGCTGGGGCCAACGTCCTGACTTTC. Translation: CASRGRAGANVLTF.

This clone was counted between two and nine times. The chain uses TRBV6-2 or TRBV6-3 and TRBJ2-3; TRBD2 might be the D (5 bases). Trimming cost V 6 bases and J 8 bases, with 12 bases left between them. The CDR3 spans 12 residues. The germline gives CDR1 MNHEY, CDR2 SVGEGT. Written as DNA, the CDR3 is TGTGCCAGCAGCCCCACCCGGGGTACGCAGTATTTT. Amino acids: CASSPTRGTQYF.

The rearrangement links TRBV5-8 to TRBJ1-5; the D is unclear. CDR1 and CDR2 (germline): SGHTS, YDEGEE. V lost 0 bases to trimming and J lost 7 bases, with 5 bases between them. The CDR3 covers 12 residues. CDR3 nucleotide sequence: TGTGCCAGCAGCTTGGAACGGCAGCCCCAGCATTTT. It translates to CASSLERQPQHF.

The V call is TRBV14, the J call TRBJ1-6; D is possibly TRBD1 (5 bases). There are 14 residues in the CDR3. The germline CDR1 and CDR2 sequences are SGHDN and FVKESK. V gave up 1 base and J gave up 7 bases, with 8 bases separating them. The DNA of the CDR3 is TGTGCCAGCAGCCAAGGGACACCGAATTCACCCCTCCACTTT. Residues: CASSQGTPNSPLHF.

CDR3 amino acids: CASSSAGTSASATQYF. The CDR3 bases are TGTGCCAGCAGCTCGGCCGGGACTAGCGCTTCGGCTACGCAGTATTTT. The J gene is TRBJ2-3, the V gene TRBV9, with 10 bases fitting TRBD2. This CDR3 contains 16 residues. Germline lookup yields CDR1 SGDLS and CDR2 YYNGEE. Trimming at V came to 4 bases and at J to 8 bases, leaving 13 bases not matched to a gene. The full variable domain, its missing parts supplied by reference TRBV9 and TRBJ2-3, is DSGVTQTPKHLITATGQRVTLRCSPRSGDLSVYWYQQSLDQGLQFLIQYYNGEERAKGNILERFSAQQFPDLHSELNLSSLELGDSALYFCASSSAGTSASATQYFGPGTRLTVL.

The V and J genes are TRBV10-3 and TRBJ2-7; 14 nucleotides match TRBD2. The CDR3 totals 18 residues. Per the germline V gene, CDR1 is ENHRY and CDR2 is SYGVKD. J was trimmed by 0 bases and V by 4 bases; bases with no gene match: 8. CDR3 bases: TGTGCCATCAGTGTTTTTGGGACTAGCGGGAGCAGCTCCTACGAGCAGTACTTC. Translating it yields CAISVFGTSGSSSYEQYF.

The table lists this clone with a count of one. The CDR3 region is CASSLAASGGQETQYF. Here the CDR3 DNA reads TGTGCCAGCAGCTTGGCGGCTAGCGGGGGGCAAGAGACCCAGTACTTC. The gene calls are TRBV5-4 and TRBJ2-5; 11 positions agree with TRBD2. The CDR3 contains 16 residues. Per the germline V gene, CDR1 is SGHNT and CDR2 is YYREEE (reference sequence). Germline trimming cut 0 bases from V and 2 bases from J; bases unmatched to any gene: 3.

J is TRBJ1-6 and V is TRBV28, with D hard to call. This CDR3 spans 12 amino acids. V was shortened by 7 bases and J by 13 bases, with 14 bases between the two germline ends. Per the germline V gene, CDR1 is MDHEN and CDR2 is SYDVKM. The CDR3 DNA reads as TGTGCCAGCAAACTAAGGATTGGTCCCCTCCACTTT. This encodes CASKLRIGPLHF.

The V and J genes are TRBV4-3 and TRBJ2-3; D not resolved. Trimming took off 6 bases at V and 0 bases at J, with 13 bases between the two ends. This CDR3 is 15 amino acids long. The germline gives CDR1 LGHNA, CDR2 YSLEER. DNA of the CDR3: TGCGCCAGCAGTCTACAGTTTACTAGCACAGATACGCAGTATTTT. Its translation is CASSLQFTSTDTQYF.

The V gene is TRBV5-1, the J gene TRBJ2-3; TRBD2 is a possible D gene (6 bases). This CDR3 is 14 amino acids long. V was trimmed by 4 bases and J by 2 bases, leaving 11 bases between them. Per germline, CDR1 SGHRS and CDR2 YFSETQ. The CDR3 sequence is CASSTGESTDTQYF. CDR3 DNA sequence: TGCGCCAGCAGCACGGGGGAATCCACAGATACGCAGTATTTT.